This entry lists 8 T cell receptor beta chains sequenced from one sample in a study of brain T cells in children with intractable seizures. Noted time point: blood from clinic visit 5 months post-surgery; TSC patient then seizure free. Produced via immunoSEQ multiplex PCR; TCRdb's table is partial and in-frame only. The sample lists about 340,000 clones; approximately 93% were seen once. Sequences were derived from peripheral blood, sampled more than 4 months after surgery. The receptors stem from a boy less than two years old with tuberous sclerosis and intractable seizures.

The rearrangement links TRBV5-1 to TRBJ2-7; 10 positions match TRBD1. In germline, CDR1 is SGHRS, CDR2 YFSETQ. V was pared by 3 bases and J by 6 bases, with 9 bases of the junction left unmatched. CDR3 length equals 15 residues. CDR3 nucleotide sequence: TGCGCCAGCAGCTCCCCCGGGACAGGGGTTCGCGAGCAGTACTTC. Protein sequence: CASSSPGTGVREQYF.

The CDR3 DNA follows: TGCACCAGCAGCCACGACAGGGGGTATACTGAAGCTTTCTTT. This translates into CTSSHDRGYTEAFF. The chain couples TRBV1 to TRBJ1-1; the D call TRBD1 from the table was never checked on the DNA. TRBV1 represents a pseudogene. The CDR3 loop spans 14 amino acids.

This clone appeared a single time. The chain links TRBV6-5 to TRBJ1-3; 7 bases map to TRBD1. The CDR3 length is 15 residues. V shed 5 bases and J 0 bases; nucleotides not matched to a gene: 4. CDR1 is MNHEY, CDR2 SVGAGI, per germline. This CDR3 is CASSRQGPSGNTIYF. The DNA for the CDR3 is TGTGCCAGCAGTCGACAGGGCCCCTCTGGAAACACCATATATTTT.

CDR3 DNA: TGCGCCAGCAGCTTAGGCGCGATGGGAGAGACCCAGTACTTC. Translation: CASSLGAMGETQYF. This chain uses TRBV5-1 with TRBJ2-5; no clear D gene. The length of the CDR3 is 14 residues. Trimming pared 2 bases from V and 4 bases from J, leaving 12 bases between. In germline, CDR1 is SGHRS, CDR2 YFSETQ. The full variable domain, its missing parts supplied by reference TRBV5-1 and TRBJ2-5, is KAGVTQTPRYLIKTRGQQVTLSCSPISGHRSVSWYQQTPGQGLQFLFEYFSETQRNKGNFPGRFSGRQFSNSRSEMNVSTLELGDSALYLCASSLGAMGETQYFGPGTRLLVL.

This chain uses TRBV4-1 with TRBJ1-1; D possibly corresponds to TRBD1 (5 bases). The CDR3 covers 18 residues. Trimming took 2 bases from V and 4 from J, leaving 23 bases between them. Per the germline V gene, CDR1 is MGHRA and CDR2 is YSYEKL. The CDR3 protein is CASSQRLGETVSGTEAFF. Here the CDR3 DNA reads TGCGCCAGCAGCCAAAGATTGGGGGAGACAGTCTCGGGCACTGAAGCTTTCTTT.

For this clone: Mismatch with germline at one junction end may stem from a read error. The J gene is TRBJ1-1, the V gene TRBV5-5; 8 nucleotides agree with TRBD1. CDR1 and CDR2 from the germline V gene are SGHKS and YYEKEE (reference sequence). The CDR3 is 16 residues long. CDR3 nucleotide sequence: TGTGCCAGCAGTTTGGGGCACAGGGGGGATCAGGCTGAAGCTTTCTTT. It specifies CASSLGHRGDQAEAFF.

The chain links TRBV28 to TRBJ2-7, with 12 bases identical to TRBD2. V was clipped by 6 bases and J by 6 bases; unmatched bases: 6. Germline V gives CDR1 MDHEN, CDR2 SYDVKM. The CDR3 is made up of 14 amino acids. The CDR3 nucleotides are TGTGCCAGCAGCTTCCTAGCGGGAGGGGCCGAGCAGTACTTC. Residues: CASSFLAGGAEQYF.

This chain joins TRBV10-3 and TRBJ1-1, with 7 bases that match TRBD1. The CDR3 covers 15 residues. The V segment lost 4 bases and the J segment 1 base; nucleotides outside the gene matches: 6. Germline assignment: CDR1 ENHRY and CDR2 SYGVKD. The CDR3 DNA is TGTGCCATCAGTGTTACAGGGGAATGGAACACTGAAGCTTTCTTT. It is translated as CAISVTGEWNTEAFF.